What follows is one TCR beta chain and its context. The germline CDR1 and CDR2 sequences are SGHTA and FQGNSA. The CDR3 has 15 amino acids. V was pared by 0 bases and J by 2 bases, with 11 bases between. Some clones are missing from TCRdb's copy, which holds only in-frame ones; the method was immunoSEQ multiplex PCR. This repertoire shows over 35,000 clones, more than 80% found once; its top ten account for about 0.42%. This sample was included in a study of T cell changes during pregnancy in multiple sclerosis. The sequence was collected from a female donor with multiple sclerosis, enrolled in a pregnancy study. V and J are TRBV7-2 and TRBJ2-7; TRBD2 is a possible D gene (6 bases). The specimen was CD4+ T cells from peripheral blood mononuclear cells, collected in the third trimester of pregnancy. The CDR3 DNA follows: TGTGCCAGCAGCTTAGCCGGGACTTCCACCTACGAGCAGTACTTC. Its translation: CASSLAGTSTYEQYF.